The 18 T cell receptor beta chains below were found in one sample sequenced in a study of blood T cell repertoires in COVID-19. Using immunoSEQ multiplex PCR, the repertoire was profiled, and TCRdb retains in-frame clones only, with some absent. This sample has fewer than 300,000 clones, with over 75% found just once. The material sequenced was peripheral blood. Receptors were obtained from a human donor in a cohort sampled during active COVID-19.

A note on this clone: The same CDR3 is also encoded by other DNA sequences in this sample. The chain combines TRBV11-3 with TRBJ2-1; D gene unclear. The germline gives CDR1 SGHNT, CDR2 YENEEA. Between the trimmed V and J ends, which lost 5 bases and 3 bases, there was a span of 11 bases. CDR3 length: 14 amino acids. CDR3 sequence: CASSRIRGYNEQFF. The CDR3 DNA reads TGTGCCAGCAGCCGAATCCGAGGCTACAATGAGCAGTTCTTC.

V and J are TRBV12-3 or TRBV12-4 and TRBJ1-5, with D unclear. Between the trimmed V and J ends, which lost 7 bases and 6 bases, there was a span of 10 bases. This CDR3 is built from 12 residues. The DNA for the CDR3 is TGTGCCAGCACCCTTGGTAGTCAGCCCCAGCATTTT. Protein sequence: CASTLGSQPQHF.

In its sample, this clone was seen a few times. J is TRBJ1-5 and V is TRBV27; TRBD1 matches 9 bases. V shed 7 bases and J 0 bases; nucleotides not matched to a gene: 7. This CDR3 is 16 amino acids long. Germline V lookup: CDR1 MNHEY, CDR2 SMNVEV (reference sequence). The CDR3 sequence is CASKKDRGNSNQPQHF. CDR3 nucleotide sequence: TGTGCCAGCAAGAAGGACAGGGGAAATAGCAATCAGCCCCAGCATTTT.

This clone was seen only once. V usage is TRBV19 and J usage is TRBJ1-6; 7 bases are a match to TRBD1. The V segment lost 3 bases and the J segment 1 base; nucleotides outside the gene matches: 21. Per germline, CDR1 LNHDA and CDR2 SQIVND (reference sequence). CDR3 length equals 22 residues. The CDR3 bases are TGTGCCAGTAGTATTTTCGTTTCCCGGGACAGCCTTTCTGGATCCTATAATTCACCCCTCCACTTT. Residues: CASSIFVSRDSLSGSYNSPLHF.

The V call is TRBV5-1, the J call TRBJ1-1, with 7 bases matching TRBD1. Trimming removed 4 bases from V and 4 bases from J; junction bases left unmatched: 10. This CDR3 spans 15 amino acids. Germline V CDR1 and CDR2: SGHRS, YFSETQ. Here the CDR3 reads CASSGGTAGRTEAFF. The CDR3 bases are TGCGCCAGCAGCGGGGGGACAGCCGGGCGCACTGAAGCTTTCTTT.

The genes are TRBV21-1 and TRBJ2-5; TRBD2 is taken as the D call from the table, unchecked against the DNA. TRBV21-1 is annotated as a pseudogene. The CDR3 sequence is 20 residues long. CDR3 loop: CASSRPEGTSGSLAGETQYF. CDR3 in DNA: TGTGCCAGCAGCAGGCCGGAAGGGACTAGCGGGTCGCTCGCCGGAGAGACCCAGTACTTC.

The chain is built from TRBV3-1 (or the pseudogene TRBV3-2) and TRBJ1-1; D is possibly TRBD1 (5 bases). This CDR3 has 15 residues. Per the germline V gene, CDR1 is LGHDT and CDR2 is YNNKEL (reference sequence). V was clipped by 4 bases and J by 6 bases, with 18 bases between them. CDR3 DNA: TGTGCCAGCAGCCTCAAAACGGGGGGTTCCGCTGAAGCTTTCTTT. Protein sequence: CASSLKTGGSAEAFF.

The J gene is TRBJ1-5, the V gene TRBV28, with 8 bases matching TRBD1. CDR1 and CDR2 (germline): MDHEN, SYDVKM. V was pared by 7 bases and J by 0 bases, with 11 bases of the junction left unmatched. The CDR3 runs to 17 residues. The CDR3 sequence: CASTLGQGTYSNQPQHF. CDR3 bases: TGTGCCAGCACCCTTGGACAGGGAACATATAGCAATCAGCCCCAGCATTTT.

The chain couples TRBV12-3 or TRBV12-4 to TRBJ2-3, with TRBD2 as a possible D gene (5 bases). The ends were cut back, 7 bases at V and 3 bases at J, with 11 bases in the middle. CDR3 length: 13 residues. The DNA of the CDR3 is TGTGCCAGCACGGTCGGGATGACAGATACGCAGTATTTT. Its translation is CASTVGMTDTQYF.

The chain recombines TRBV6-5 with TRBJ1-1; 7 bases map to TRBD1. The CDR3 extends over 13 amino acids. V was clipped by 6 bases and J by 5 bases; unmatched bases: 6. The V gene's germline CDR1 is MNHEY and CDR2 SVGAGI. CDR3 sequence reads: CASSVGQRTEAFF. CDR3 DNA sequence: TGTGCCAGCAGCGTGGGACAGCGAACTGAAGCTTTCTTT.

The V call is TRBV7-2, the J call TRBJ1-6, with 7 bases that match TRBD1. Trimming cost V 5 bases and J 10 bases; bases outside gene matches: 11. This CDR3 comprises 15 residues. The V gene's germline CDR1 is SGHTA and CDR2 FQGNSA. The CDR3 sequence is CASSPRDSPMSPLHF. CDR3 bases: TGTGCCAGCAGCCCTCGGGACAGTCCCATGTCACCCCTCCACTTT. The full variable domain, in which reference TRBV7-2 and TRBJ1-6 provide the parts outside the CDR3, is GAGVSQSPSNKVTEKGKDVELRCDPISGHTALYWYRQSLGQGLEFLIYFQGNSAPDKSGLPSDRFSAERTGGSVSTLTIQRTQQEDSAVYLCASSPRDSPMSPLHFGNGTRLTVT.

This chain connects TRBV3-1 (or the pseudogene TRBV3-2) to TRBJ2-7; D not resolved. This CDR3 has 16 residues. Germline-derived CDR1 and CDR2 are LGHDT and YNNKEL (reference sequence). Trimming shortened V by 1 base and J by 3 bases, and 16 bases separated the two germline ends. The CDR3 region is CASSQGGLQTVYEQYF. The CDR3 DNA reads TGTGCCAGCAGCCAAGGTGGGCTCCAAACAGTCTACGAGCAGTACTTC.

This clone showed up just a few times. The V and J genes are TRBV6-5 and TRBJ1-6; D remains unclear. V lost 6 bases to trimming and J lost 10 bases, with 16 bases between them. The CDR3 is 14 residues long. Germline assignment: CDR1 MNHEY and CDR2 SVGAGI. The CDR3 coding sequence is TGTGCCAGCAGAGAGACCCCGACGAGGTCACCCCTCCACTTT. Amino acid sequence: CASRETPTRSPLHF.

The CDR3 sequence is CASTPTLHTGELFF. CDR3 sequence (DNA): TGTGCCAGCACTCCCACATTGCACACCGGGGAGCTGTTTTTT. This rearrangement joins TRBV6-5 to TRBJ2-2; D is uncertain. Germline V lookup: CDR1 MNHEY, CDR2 SVGAGI. The CDR3 has 14 residues. The V gene lost 7 bases and the J gene lost 3 bases, with 12 bases spanning the gap.

The chain combines TRBV5-5 with TRBJ2-2; 7 nucleotides line up with TRBD1. The CDR3 has 15 amino acids. From germline, CDR1 is SGHKS and CDR2 YYEKEE (reference sequence). V lost 2 bases to trimming and J lost 5 bases; unmatched junction nucleotides: 6. CDR3 sequence: CASSFEGARTGELFF. CDR3 sequence (DNA): TGTGCCAGCAGCTTTGAGGGGGCGCGAACCGGGGAGCTGTTTTTT.

The CDR3 region is CASSEKTYGNTEAFF. The CDR3 region has the DNA TGTGCCAGCAGTGAAAAAACCTACGGGAACACTGAAGCTTTCTTT. J is TRBJ1-1 and V is TRBV25-1; D ambiguous. The CDR3 is 15 residues long. Germline-derived CDR1 and CDR2 are MGHDK and SYGVNS. Trimming took 2 bases from V and 1 from J, leaving 11 bases between them.

In its sample, this clone was seen a few times. The rearrangement uses TRBV6-2 or TRBV6-3 and TRBJ1-5, with a possible D match to TRBD1 (6 bases). The CDR3 extends over 14 amino acids. Germline V CDR1 and CDR2: MNHEY, SVGEGT. V lost 6 bases to trimming and J lost 6 bases, with 15 bases between them. This CDR3 reads CASSLRQVGQPQHF. The DNA of the CDR3 is TGTGCCAGCAGCCTAAGACAGGTTGGTCAGCCCCAGCATTTT.

The V and J genes are TRBV7-8 and TRBJ2-7; weak D call: TRBD1 (5 bases). This CDR3 spans 17 amino acids. Germline assignment: CDR1 SGHVS and CDR2 FQNEAQ. V dropped 2 bases and J dropped 2 bases, with 19 bases sitting between them. The chain's CDR3 is CASSLSLGQGSTYEQYF. The CDR3 region has the DNA TGTGCCAGCAGCTTATCTCTTGGTCAGGGTAGTACCTACGAGCAGTACTTC.